This TCR beta chain stems from a study of CD8+CD57+ T cells in acquired aplastic anemia. Findings of the study overall: There were twenty-nine CD8+ CDR3 sequences that occurred in both patients and controls.

A word on this clonotype: Its antigen is not identified.

It was patients with CD8+CD57+ cell expansion by flow cytometry who were chosen for sequencing. The TCR beta profiling, which covered VDJ combination and CDR3 sequence, was carried out using genomic DNA as the template. TCRdb used MiXCR to reprocess the reads, holding one entry per CDR3 protein. Among 180,000 or so distinct CDR3 sequences listed, around 60% were seen once. Trimming took 4 bases from V and 4 from J, leaving 17 bases between them. The CDR3 has 15 residues. The germline V gene has CDR1 SGHVS and CDR2 FQNEAQ. Specimen: sorted CD4+, CD8+, or CD8+CD57+ T cells (not recorded which) from PBMCs. The TCR was taken from a human donor with aplastic anemia. The chain carries TRBV7-8 and TRBJ2-7, with D hard to call. The CDR3 protein is CASSYNQGPTYEQYF. The CDR3 DNA follows: TGTGCCAGCAGCTATAATCAAGGGCCGACTTACGAGCAGTACTTC.